These T cell receptor beta chains were read from a single sample in a study of T cells after posttransplantation cyclophosphamide. Repertoires were generated with immunoSEQ multiplex PCR, while TCRdb's copy carries only in-frame clones and drops some. The sample consists of roughly 32,000 clones, about nine tenths of them appearing once. The specimen sequenced was naive CD4+ T cells sorted from PBMCs. All receptors come from an older woman in good health, CMV-negative, and a related stem cell transplant donor. CDR3s include the opening cysteine and the closing phenylalanine or tryptophan. The order of the fields is V gene, CDR3 length, J gene, D gene, clone size, CDR3 DNA, CDR3 protein. D genes are given only for firm matches. Not every row has a clone size; where given, it reads once, few, many or a size class.

TRBV29-1	15	TRBJ1-2	NA	NA	TGCAGCGTAAACCAATGGGGACAAGGGGACTATGGCTACACCTTC	CSVNQWGQGDYGYTF
TRBV4-3	14	TRBJ2-3	TRBD1	NA	TGCGCCAGCAGCTACGACAGGGGCCCAGATACGCAGTATTTT	CASSYDRGPDTQYF
TRBV28	14	TRBJ1-2	NA	NA	TGTGCCAGTTTATTATCGGGGGAAAACTATGGCTACACCTTC	CASLLSGENYGYTF
TRBV9	15	TRBJ1-1	NA	NA	TGTGCCAGCAGCGTAGGTGGAGCACTGAACACTGAAGCTTTCTTT	CASSVGGALNTEAFF
TRBV7-5	18	TRBJ2-1	NA	NA	TGTGCCAGAAGACTCGGACAGGGGGACATTCACCACTACAATGAGCAGTTCTTC	CARRLGQGDIHHYNEQFF
TRBV11-3	13	TRBJ1-3	NA	NA	TGTGCCAGCAGCTTGCCAGGGGGAAACACCATATATTTT	CASSLPGGNTIYF
TRBV5-4	15	TRBJ2-7	NA	NA	TGTGCCAGCAGCTCGCAGGGCGGGGCGACCTACGAGCAGTACTTC	CASSSQGGATYEQYF
TRBV18	13	TRBJ1-1	NA	NA	TGTGCCAGCTCACCGCAGGTGAACACTGAAGCTTTCTTT	CASSPQVNTEAFF
TRBV5-6	17	TRBJ1-5	TRBD1	NA	TGTGCCAGCAGCTTGGGAAGACAGGGCGAAGTCAATCAGCCCCAGCATTTT	CASSLGRQGEVNQPQHF
TRBV28	14	TRBJ1-2	NA	NA	TGTGCCAGCAGAACACAGGGTACTAACTATGGCTACACCTTC	CASRTQGTNYGYTF
TRBV6-5	16	TRBJ2-7	NA	NA	TGTGCCAGCAGTTACTCGAGAGTGCGGCCTTCCTACGAGCAGTACTTC	CASSYSRVRPSYEQYF
TRBV21-1	14	TRBJ2-1	NA	NA	TGTGCCGGCCCGTTTGACAGGGAGGACAATGAGCAGTTCTTC	CAGPFDREDNEQFF
TRBV30	14	TRBJ1-5	NA	NA	TGTGCCTGGAGTAGGGGGGGCCGGGATCAGCCCCAGCATTTT	CAWSRGGRDQPQHF
TRBV5-1	15	TRBJ2-7	TRBD1	NA	TGCGCCAGCAGCTCCCCCGGGACAGGGGCAGGCGAGCAGTACTTC	CASSSPGTGAGEQYF
TRBV5-6	14	TRBJ2-1	TRBD2	NA	TGTGCCAGCAGCTTGCGGGGGGGCCACAATGAGCAGTTCTTC	CASSLRGGHNEQFF
TRBV18	14	TRBJ1-2	TRBD1	NA	TGTGCCAGCTCGGAGCAGGGGGTAAACTATGGCTACACCTTC	CASSEQGVNYGYTF
TRBV5-1	14	TRBJ1-5	NA	NA	TGCGCCAGCAGCTTGAGGGCAGGGGATCAGCCCCAGCATTTT	CASSLRAGDQPQHF
TRBV6-6	15	TRBJ2-5	NA	NA	TGTGCCAGCAGTTACACGGGCAGGGGCGGAGAGACCCAGTACTTC	CASSYTGRGGETQYF
TRBV29-1	14	TRBJ1-1	NA	NA	TGCAGCGGACAACAACGACAGATGAACACTGAAGCTTTCTTT	CSGQQRQMNTEAFF
TRBV5-1	14	TRBJ1-1	NA	NA	TGCGCCAGCAGCTTGGATGGCGGGAACACTGAAGCTTTCTTT	CASSLDGGNTEAFF
TRBV5-4	14	TRBJ1-1	TRBD1	NA	TGTGCCAGCAGCTTACAGGGGGCGCATACTGAAGCTTTCTTT	CASSLQGAHTEAFF
TRBV29-1	14	TRBJ2-2	TRBD2	NA	TGCAGCGTTGTCGGGAGGAGTAACACCGGGGAGCTGTTTTTT	CSVVGRSNTGELFF
TRBV27	15	TRBJ2-1	TRBD1	NA	TGTGCCAGCAGTTCCCGGGACAGGGGGCCCAATGAGCAGTTCTTC	CASSSRDRGPNEQFF
TRBV28	13	TRBJ1-6	NA	once	TGTGCCAGCACCAGGGCCTATAATTCACCCCTCCACTTT	CASTRAYNSPLHF
TRBV7-9	14	TRBJ1-2	TRBD1	NA	TGTGCCAGCAGCTTTGGGACAGGGGCCTATGGCTACACCTTC	CASSFGTGAYGYTF
TRBV19	16	TRBJ1-6	NA	NA	TGTGCCAGTAGTGTGGGGCAGGGGATAAGTAATTCACCCCTCCACTTT	CASSVGQGISNSPLHF
TRBV5-1	13	TRBJ1-2	NA	NA	TGCGCCAGCAGCTTGGAGTCTGTAGTTGGCTACACCTTC	CASSLESVVGYTF
TRBV29-1	14	TRBJ2-5	NA	NA	TGCAGCGTTGAAGATTCTGGCAGGGTGGAGACCCAGTACTTC	CSVEDSGRVETQYF